This T cell receptor (beta chain) was observed in a study of T cells in women clearing cervical HPV infection. Study overall: Controls were women whose single incident HPV16 infection cleared within 12 months without precancer or cancer.

Method: immunoSEQ multiplex PCR; TCRdb's copy keeps in-frame clones and lacks some. Its listing shows 20,000 to 25,000 clones. The specimen was blood buffy coat. The receptor was derived from a woman between 18 and 69 years old with a cervical HPV16 infection that either progressed to CIN3+ or cleared (not recorded which).

This CDR3 reads CASSPDSRSYDYTF. The sequenced part of the CDR3 DNA is TGTGCCAGCTCACCGGACTCCCGCTCCTACGAC. This chain connects TRBV18 to TRBJ1-2; D not certain. The read ends 3 residues before the CDR3 terminus; that terminus is restored from the germline J gene. Germline V gene sequence: CDR1 KGHSH, CDR2 LQKENI. The CDR3 has 14 amino acids.